This passage covers 30 T cell receptor beta chains from one sample sequenced in a study of blood T cell repertoires in COVID-19. Sequencing was performed with immunoSEQ multiplex PCR; in TCRdb, only in-frame clones are kept and a portion is missing. The data show about 190,000 clones, around 89% seen once. Source material: peripheral blood. The receptors here all came from a man in his fifties with acute or convalescent COVID-19.

The genes are TRBV9 and TRBJ2-3; D might be TRBD2 (5 bases). In germline, CDR1 is SGDLS, CDR2 YYNGEE. The CDR3 covers 15 residues. V was cut by 0 bases and J by 3 bases, with 11 bases left in between. The CDR3 nucleotides are TGTGCCAGCAGCGTAGCCCCACTAGATACAGATACGCAGTATTTT. This translates into CASSVAPLDTDTQYF. The full variable domain, completed using reference TRBV9 and TRBJ2-3, is DSGVTQTPKHLITATGQRVTLRCSPRSGDLSVYWYQQSLDQGLQFLIQYYNGEERAKGNILERFSAQQFPDLHSELNLSSLELGDSALYFCASSVAPLDTDTQYFGPGTRLTVL.

This rearrangement joins TRBV28 to TRBJ1-2; 7 bases match TRBD1. This CDR3 is built from 15 residues. CDR1 and CDR2 (germline): MDHEN, SYDVKM. V lost 4 bases, J lost 1 base, and 6 bases stayed unmatched. The CDR3 coding sequence is TGTGCCAGCAGTTCCGGGGACAGTAATAACTATGGCTACACCTTC. It specifies CASSSGDSNNYGYTF.

This sequence joins TRBV28 and TRBJ1-5; TRBD1 might be the D (5 bases). V shed 2 bases and J shed 0 bases, with 11 bases lying between them. Germline CDR1 is MDHEN and CDR2 is SYDVKM. The CDR3 covers 16 residues. The CDR3: CASSLGAGYSNQPQHF. In DNA form, the CDR3 reads TGTGCCAGCAGTTTAGGGGCAGGCTATAGCAATCAGCCCCAGCATTTT.

In the case of this clone: Its ends do not fully match the called genes, so a read error is possible. V is TRBV19 and J is TRBJ1-2, with a tentative D call TRBD1 (5 bases). CDR1 is LNHDA, CDR2 SQIVND, per germline (reference sequence). This CDR3 is 14 amino acids long. CDR3 in DNA: TGTGCCAGTAGTATAAACGGGCAGGGAGGCCAGCGTTCCTTC. As protein: CASSINGQGGQRSF. Drawing the rest from reference TRBV19 and TRBJ1-2, the complete variable domain is DGGITQSPKYLFRKEGQNVTLSCEQNLNHDAMYWYRQDPGQGLRLIYYSQIVNDFQKGDIAEGYSVSREKKESFPLTVTSAQKNPTAFYLCASSINGQGGQRSFGSGTRLTVV.

This chain connects TRBV3-1 (or the pseudogene TRBV3-2) to TRBJ2-7; no clear D gene. Germline-derived CDR1 and CDR2 are LGHDT and YNNKEL (reference sequence). This CDR3 spans 15 amino acids. The V gene lost 1 base and the J gene lost 0 bases, with 10 bases spanning the gap. CDR3 residues: CASSQGSRSSYEQYF. The CDR3 bases are TGTGCCAGCAGCCAAGGGTCCAGAAGCTCCTACGAGCAGTACTTC.

The chain joins TRBV15 to TRBJ1-1, with unresolved D. The germline CDR1 and CDR2 sequences are LNHNV and YYDKDF (reference sequence). Trimming took off 4 bases at V and 6 bases at J, with 12 bases between the two ends. The length of the CDR3 is 13 residues. CDR3 nucleotide sequence: TGTGCCACCAGCAACCGCATGGGCCCTGAAGCTTTCTTT. Translating it yields CATSNRMGPEAFF.

The rearrangement links TRBV4-1 to TRBJ2-3; maybe TRBD1 (6 bases). Trimming took off 1 base at V and 9 bases at J, with 14 bases between the two ends. CDR1 is MGHRA and CDR2 is YSYEKL in the germline V gene. This CDR3 has 14 residues. In DNA, the CDR3 is TGCGCCAGCAGCCAAGTAGGTATACAGGGCACGCAGTATTTT. Translating gives CASSQVGIQGTQYF.

This sequence joins TRBV5-4 and TRBJ2-3, with 8 bases lining up with TRBD2. In germline, CDR1 is SGHNT, CDR2 YYREEE (reference sequence). The CDR3 runs 16 residues. With V trimmed by 2 bases and J by 1 base, 6 bases remained unmatched. This chain's CDR3 is CASSLFAGGGTDTQYF. Here the CDR3 DNA reads TGTGCCAGCAGCTTATTTGCGGGAGGTGGCACAGATACGCAGTATTTT.

Comments on this clone: Different DNA sequences within this sample yield the same CDR3. The rearrangement uses TRBV5-1 and TRBJ2-3, with 11 bases fitting TRBD2. The CDR3 extends over 16 amino acids. Germline V gene lookup returns CDR1 SGHRS and CDR2 YFSETQ. Trimming took 4 bases from V and 2 from J; bases not matched to a gene: 6. CDR3 protein: CASSIGTSGNTDTQYF. The CDR3, as DNA: TGCGCCAGCAGCATCGGGACTAGCGGTAACACAGATACGCAGTATTTT.

The chain uses TRBV29-1 and TRBJ2-7; 9 bases fit TRBD1. The CDR3 totals 13 residues. V dropped 3 bases and J dropped 6; count of bases not matched to a gene: 6. In germline, CDR1 is SQVTM, CDR2 ANQGSEA. As DNA, the CDR3 is TGCAGCGTTGATGCGGGACAGGGTTTCGAGCAGTACTTC. Residues: CSVDAGQGFEQYF.

The V gene is TRBV11-3, the J gene TRBJ2-2, with 8 bases fitting TRBD1. The germline CDR1 and CDR2 sequences are SGHNT and YENEEA. V lost 2 bases and J lost 6; bases outside the gene matches: 5. The CDR3 is made up of 15 amino acids. CDR3 protein: CASSLQGADAGELFF. The CDR3 DNA follows: TGTGCCAGCAGCTTACAGGGGGCGGACGCCGGGGAGCTGTTTTTT.

This chain links TRBV6-4 with TRBJ1-6, with 7 bases aligning to TRBD1. Germline-derived CDR1 and CDR2 are MRHNA and SNTAGT. The junction had 2 bases not matched to a gene; V was cut back by 2 bases and J by 7 bases. The CDR3 is 14 amino acids. The CDR3 sequence: CASSDNRGNSPLHF. CDR3 DNA: TGTGCCAGCAGTGACAACAGGGGAAATTCACCCCTCCACTTT.

The rearrangement uses TRBV18 and TRBJ2-1; 7 positions match TRBD1. Looked up from germline, CDR1 is KGHSH and CDR2 is LQKENI. Trimming cost V 5 bases and J 5 bases; bases outside gene matches: 3. The CDR3 is made up of 13 amino acids. The CDR3 region is CASSTGQHNEQFF. Written as DNA, the CDR3 is TGTGCCAGCTCAACGGGACAGCACAATGAGCAGTTCTTC.

This chain uses TRBV6-5 with TRBJ2-2; 7 bases agree with TRBD1. Looked up from germline, CDR1 is MNHEY and CDR2 is SVGAGI. Germline trimming cut 6 bases from V and 1 base from J; bases unmatched to any gene: 5. The CDR3 is 15 residues long. The DNA for the CDR3 is TGTGCCAGCAGATTGACAGGGTTGAACACCGGGGAGCTGTTTTTT. It yields the protein CASRLTGLNTGELFF.

This chain joins TRBV28 and TRBJ2-3; D is uncertain. Between the trimmed V and J ends, which lost 6 bases and 6 bases, there was a span of 7 bases. The CDR3 has 11 residues. Germline CDR1 and CDR2: MDHEN and SYDVKM. The CDR3 loop is CASSPLDTQYF. The CDR3 DNA is TGTGCCAGCAGCCCCCTGGATACGCAGTATTTT.

Details on this clone: A junction end diverges from the germline sequence, so it may reflect a read error. The chain is built from TRBV6-2 or TRBV6-3 and TRBJ1-1; no reliable D call. The CDR3 extends over 12 amino acids. Germline-derived CDR1 and CDR2 are MNHEY and SVGEGT. In nucleotides, the CDR3 is TGTGCCAGCAGTTACCCAAACACGGAAGCTTTCTTT. The encoded protein is CASSYPNTEAFF.

V usage is TRBV10-2 and J usage is TRBJ2-5; 7 bases are shared with TRBD2. The trim removed 0 bases at V and 5 bases at J, leaving 6 bases unmatched. CDR1 is WSHSY, CDR2 SAAADI, per germline. The CDR3 length is 15 residues. CDR3 sequence: CASSESWGGLETQYF. CDR3 coding DNA: TGCGCCAGCAGTGAGTCATGGGGAGGGCTCGAGACCCAGTACTTC.

The chain couples TRBV7-2 to TRBJ1-3, with D perhaps TRBD1 (5 bases). CDR1 and CDR2 (germline): SGHTA, FQGNSA. The V gene lost 5 bases and the J gene lost 2 bases, with 10 bases spanning the gap. The CDR3 has 14 amino acids. The CDR3 here is CASSPGQTGNTIYF. DNA for the CDR3: TGTGCCAGCAGCCCCGGACAAACTGGAAACACCATATATTTT.

The V and J genes are TRBV7-9 and TRBJ2-5, with D perhaps matching TRBD1 (5 bases). The germline V gene has CDR1 SEHNR and CDR2 FQNEAQ (reference sequence). The CDR3 spans 12 residues. V lost 5 bases to trimming and J lost 7 bases, with 11 bases between them. The CDR3 region has the DNA TGTGCCAGCAGCCCCCAGGGTGGGACCCAGTACTTC. This gives the protein CASSPQGGTQYF.

CDR3 in amino acids: CASSVSGTVLYEQFF. CDR3 coding DNA: TGTGCCAGCAGCGTATCCGGGACTGTTCTTTATGAGCAGTTCTTC. The rearrangement links TRBV9 to TRBJ2-1; TRBD2 is a possible D gene (6 bases). The CDR3 is made up of 15 amino acids. Trimming took 1 base from V and 8 from J, leaving 16 bases between them. Germline CDR1 reads SGDLS; CDR2 reads YYNGEE.

In this sample, this clone turned up once. The chain carries TRBV28 and TRBJ1-5; 10 nucleotides line up with TRBD1. The ends lost 1 base at V and 2 bases at J; junction bases unmatched: 2. There are 16 residues in the CDR3. Germline CDR1 reads MDHEN; CDR2 reads SYDVKM. The CDR3 bases are TGTGCCAGCAGTTTATCTGGACAGGGGGGCAATCAGCCCCAGCATTTT. This translates into CASSLSGQGGNQPQHF. The variable domain in full, with the rest retrieved from reference TRBV28 and TRBJ1-5, is DVKVTQSSRYLVKRTGEKVFLECVQDMDHENMFWYRQDPGLGLRLIYFSYDVKMKEKGDIPEGYSVSREKKERFSLILESASTNQTSMYLCASSLSGQGGNQPQHFGDGTRLSIL.

The CDR3 loop is CAWSGPGGAPYEQYV. In DNA, the CDR3 is TGTGCCTGGAGTGGGCCGGGGGGGGCCCCCTACGAGCAGTACGTC. The rearrangement links TRBV30 to TRBJ2-7; 8 bases are a match to TRBD2. V lost 1 base to trimming and J lost 2 bases; unmatched junction nucleotides: 7. CDR1 is GTSNPN, CDR2 SVGIG, per germline (reference sequence). The CDR3 spans 15 residues.

This chain connects TRBV7-2 to TRBJ2-3; D remains unclear. V lost 3 bases, J lost 8 bases, and 15 bases lay in between. Germline-derived CDR1 and CDR2 are SGHTA and FQGNSA. This CDR3 is 14 amino acids long. The CDR3: CASSFNLLASTQYF. The CDR3 DNA sequence: TGTGCCAGCAGCTTCAACCTCCTGGCAAGTACGCAGTATTTT.

V and J are TRBV7-9 and TRBJ2-3; a weak D match, TRBD2 (5 bases). Per the germline V gene, CDR1 is SEHNR and CDR2 is FQNEAQ (reference sequence). The CDR3 is made up of 15 amino acids. The V gene lost 2 bases and the J gene lost 0 bases, with 9 bases spanning the gap. The CDR3 loop is CASSLTGVSTDTQYF. CDR3 bases: TGTGCCAGCAGCTTAACCGGGGTTAGCACAGATACGCAGTATTTT.

The rearrangement joins TRBV12-5 to TRBJ1-1; TRBD1 aligns across 8 bases. J gave up 5 bases and V 5 bases, and 7 bases lay outside the gene matches. There are 14 residues in the CDR3. Germline V CDR1 and CDR2: LGHNT, FRNRAP. CDR3 residues: CASGLGQGQTEAFF. DNA for the CDR3: TGTGCTAGTGGTCTAGGACAGGGTCAGACTGAAGCTTTCTTT.

This clone was observed a handful of times. V gene TRBV7-9 combines with J gene TRBJ1-6; possibly TRBD1 for D (6 bases). With 5 bases removed from V and 14 bases from J, the gap between germline ends came to 16 bases. The germline CDR1 and CDR2 sequences are SEHNR and FQNEAQ (reference sequence). This CDR3 has 13 amino acids. CDR3 sequence reads: CASSGRQAITLHF. CDR3 sequence (DNA): TGTGCCAGCAGCGGGCGACAGGCGATCACCCTCCACTTT.

The gene calls are TRBV27 and TRBJ2-7; 9 positions agree with TRBD1. After removal of 5 bases from V and 1 base from J, the junction contained 0 bases not matched to a gene. The CDR3 totals 13 residues. Germline V gene sequence: CDR1 MNHEY, CDR2 SMNVEV (reference sequence). Here the CDR3 reads CASSDRGSYEQYF. Here the CDR3 DNA reads TGTGCCAGCAGTGACAGGGGGTCCTACGAGCAGTACTTC.

The chain couples TRBV28 to TRBJ1-3; the match to TRBD1 covers 7 bases. Germline V gene data show CDR1 as MDHEN and CDR2 as SYDVKM. This CDR3 is 14 amino acids long. Losses at the gene ends were 8 bases for V and 4 bases for J; bases not matched to a gene: 8. For the CDR3, the DNA is TGTGCCAGCGCCTCAGGGGGGCAAGGAAACACCATATATTTT. This encodes CASASGGQGNTIYF.

DNA of the CDR3: TGTGCCAGCAGTTACGGTATACCCCCGCAGTTCTTC. It specifies CASSYGIPPQFF. The chain couples TRBV28 to TRBJ2-1; D unresolved. CDR1 is MDHEN and CDR2 is SYDVKM in the germline V gene. CDR3 length equals 12 residues. V was pared by 4 bases and J by 12 bases, with 13 bases between. Full variable domain (outside the CDR3, taken from reference TRBV28 and TRBJ2-1): DVKVTQSSRYLVKRTGEKVFLECVQDMDHENMFWYRQDPGLGLRLIYFSYDVKMKEKGDIPEGYSVSREKKERFSLILESASTNQTSMYLCASSYGIPPQFFGPGTRLTVL.

J is TRBJ2-2 and V is TRBV7-2; 13 bases match TRBD2. This CDR3 spans 18 amino acids. CDR1 is SGHTA and CDR2 is FQGNSA in the germline V gene. Losses at the gene ends were 5 bases for V and 0 bases for J; bases not matched to a gene: 6. CDR3 loop: CASSPRTSGGANTGELFF. The DNA of the CDR3 is TGTGCCAGCAGCCCTCGGACTAGCGGGGGAGCGAACACCGGGGAGCTGTTTTTT. Together with reference TRBV7-2 and TRBJ2-2, the CDR3 gives the full variable domain: GAGVSQSPSNKVTEKGKDVELRCDPISGHTALYWYRQSLGQGLEFLIYFQGNSAPDKSGLPSDRFSAERTGGSVSTLTIQRTQQEDSAVYLCASSPRTSGGANTGELFFGEGSRLTVL.